These T cell receptor beta chains were read from a single sample in a study of T cell responses to AZD1222 COVID-19 vaccine. This table comes from immunoSEQ multiplex PCR, and its TCRdb copy is limited to in-frame clones, with some not included. Altogether over 85,000 clones are present, nearly 90% being singletons, with the ten largest covering more than 7.5%. Sample: peripheral blood, taken on day 0 of AZD1222 vaccination. These receptors were taken from an adult in good health. CDR3s include the opening cysteine and the closing phenylalanine or tryptophan. A D gene is named only where the DNA matches it firmly.

CDR3 DNA | CDR3 protein | V gene | D gene | J gene
TGTGCCAGCAGCTTTACCCACGGGGGGCCCTACGAGCAGTACTTC | CASSFTHGGPYEQYF | TRBV7-2 | . | TRBJ2-7
TGTGCCAGCAGCTTCGACAGTCCGAGGGCCTACGAGCAGTACTTC | CASSFDSPRAYEQYF | TRBV7-2 | . | TRBJ2-7
TGTGCCAGCAGTCAAGACACCACCAGCTCCTACGAGCAGTACTTC | CASSQDTTSSYEQYF | TRBV13 | . | TRBJ2-7
TGTGCCAGTAGCACAGGGGAGGGCACTGAAGCTTTCTTT | CASSTGEGTEAFF | TRBV19 | TRBD1 | TRBJ1-1
TGTGCCAGCAGCTTGGGACTAGCGGGGGGCCACGGCATACCGTTCACAGATACGCAGTATTTT | CASSLGLAGGHGIPFTDTQYF | TRBV7-3 | TRBD2 | TRBJ2-3
TGTGCCAGCAGCCCGAACGGGGGTTATAATGAAAAACTGTTTTTT | CASSPNGGYNEKLFF | TRBV5-6 | . | TRBJ1-4
TGTGCCAGCACGCAGGGGGCCTCTGGGGCCAACGTCCTGACTTTC | CASTQGASGANVLTF | TRBV6-6 | TRBD1 | TRBJ2-6
TGTGCCAGCAGCGTAGGACAGGGTGCCTACAATGAGCAGTTCTTC | CASSVGQGAYNEQFF | TRBV9 | TRBD1 | TRBJ2-1
TGTGCCAGCAGCTTGGACAGGGGGGAATCAAAACTGTTTTTT | CASSLDRGESKLFF | TRBV5-4 | TRBD1 | TRBJ1-4
TGTGCCAGCAGCGTAGGCGGATCTTCCGAAGCTTTCTTT | CASSVGGSSEAFF | TRBV9 | . | TRBJ1-1
TGTGCCAGCAGCCAAGAGGGACACCGTTACTCACCCCTCCACTTT | CASSQEGHRYSPLHF | TRBV3-1/TRBV3-2 | . | TRBJ1-6
TGTGCCAGCACCCAGGAGAGCTCCTATAATTCACCCCTCCACTTT | CASTQESSYNSPLHF | TRBV2 | . | TRBJ1-6
TGTGCCAGCAGCTTAGAGTTTGGGGGGTGGAAGCAGTACTTC | CASSLEFGGWKQYF | TRBV7-9 | . | TRBJ2-7
TGTGCCAGCAGCCCCGGGCGGAGCGGGGGGGAACAAGAGACCCAGTACTTC | CASSPGRSGGEQETQYF | TRBV14 | TRBD2 | TRBJ2-5
TGCGCCAGCAGCTTGGCCAAGACAGATTTGTCACCCCTCCACTTT | CASSLAKTDLSPLHF | TRBV5-1 | . | TRBJ1-6
TGTGCCAGCTCACGCTCTAGACAGGGTGGGGAGACCCAGTACTTC | CASSRSRQGGETQYF | TRBV18 | TRBD1 | TRBJ2-5
TGTGCCAGCAGCTCCCGACAGGGGACATACAATGAGCAGTTCTTC | CASSSRQGTYNEQFF | TRBV7-2 | TRBD1 | TRBJ2-1
TGTGCCAGCAGCGACGAGACCGCTGAGCAGTTCTTC | CASSDETAEQFF | TRBV11-3 | . | TRBJ2-1
TGTGCCAGCAGCTTAGGAGGAGGCAATCAGCCCCAGCATTTT | CASSLGGGNQPQHF | TRBV7-9 | . | TRBJ1-5
TGTGCCAGCAGCACCCAAATGACTAGCGGGAGTTACGAGCAGTACTTC | CASSTQMTSGSYEQYF | TRBV5-4 | TRBD2 | TRBJ2-7